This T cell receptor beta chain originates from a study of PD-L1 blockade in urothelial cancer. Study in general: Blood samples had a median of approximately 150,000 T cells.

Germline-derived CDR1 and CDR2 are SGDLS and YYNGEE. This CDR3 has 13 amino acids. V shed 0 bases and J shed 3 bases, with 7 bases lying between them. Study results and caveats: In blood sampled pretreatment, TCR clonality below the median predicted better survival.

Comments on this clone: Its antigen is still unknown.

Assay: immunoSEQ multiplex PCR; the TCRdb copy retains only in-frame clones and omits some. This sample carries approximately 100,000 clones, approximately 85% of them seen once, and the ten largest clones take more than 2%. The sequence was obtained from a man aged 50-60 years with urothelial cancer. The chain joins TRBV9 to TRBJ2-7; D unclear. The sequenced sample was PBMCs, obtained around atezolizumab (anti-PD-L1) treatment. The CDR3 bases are TGTGCCAGCAGCGTAGCTCCGAGCTACGAGCAGTACTTC. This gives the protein CASSVAPSYEQYF. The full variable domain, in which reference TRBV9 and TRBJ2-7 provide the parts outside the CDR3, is DSGVTQTPKHLITATGQRVTLRCSPRSGDLSVYWYQQSLDQGLQFLIQYYNGEERAKGNILERFSAQQFPDLHSELNLSSLELGDSALYFCASSVAPSYEQYFGPGTRLTVT.